A selection of T cell receptor beta chains follows, all from one sample in a study of blood T cell repertoires in COVID-19. The data were produced by immunoSEQ multiplex PCR, yet TCRdb's version contains in-frame clones alone and is incomplete. The sample consists of hundreds of thousands of clones, 80% to 90% of them appearing once. Input material: PBMCs or T cells enriched from blood (not recorded which). Receptors originate from a man aged 30 to 45 who had recovered from COVID-19. CDR3s include the opening cysteine and the closing phenylalanine or tryptophan. Fields, in order: J gene, D gene, V gene, CDR3 protein, CDR3 DNA. The D gene is left open where the match is weak.

TRBJ1-1 - TRBV12-3/TRBV12-4 CASSFSMNTEAFF TGTGCCAGCAGTTTTAGTATGAACACTGAAGCTTTCTTT
TRBJ1-2 - TRBV11-2 CASGGNYGYTF TGTGCCTCCGGGGGGAACTATGGCTACACCTTC
TRBJ1-1 - TRBV5-1 CASSPISGIGTEAFF TGCGCCAGCAGCCCTATCTCGGGGATCGGCACTGAAGCTTTCTTT
TRBJ2-7 TRBD2 TRBV18 CASSPPAGGLMEQYF TGTGCCAGCTCACCACCGGCGGGGGGTCTGATGGAGCAGTACTTC
TRBJ1-2 TRBD1 TRBV5-1 CASSNGQGGGYGYTF TGCGCCAGCAGCAACGGACAGGGCGGTGGCTATGGCTACACCTTC
TRBJ2-3 - TRBV9 CASSVNRKSSTDTQYF TGTGCCAGCAGCGTAAACAGAAAATCTAGCACAGATACGCAGTATTTT
TRBJ2-1 - TRBV12-3/TRBV12-4 CASRLARHEQFF TGTGCCAGCAGACTAGCCCGGCATGAGCAGTTCTTC
TRBJ1-2 - TRBV20-1 CSGRTNNGYTF TGCAGTGGAAGGACAAATAATGGCTACACCTTC
TRBJ1-2 - TRBV7-9 CASSLETTPTYGYTF TGTGCCAGCAGCTTAGAGACAACCCCTACCTATGGCTACACCTTC
TRBJ1-2 TRBD1 TRBV28 CASRRQGGGYTF TGTGCCAGCAGACGACAGGGAGGAGGCTACACCTTC